The sequence of this T cell receptor beta chain was determined in a study of tumor-infiltrating lymphocytes in primary liver carcinoma. Background on the study: Patients were men and women aged 30 to 69 years.

Trimming stripped 0 bases from V and 9 bases from J, with 15 bases between. This CDR3 has 15 residues. The germline V gene has CDR1 LGHNT and CDR2 FRNRAP. From unsorted bulk tissue weighing roughly 19-34 mg, DNA and RNA were co-extracted. Researchers generated TCR beta cDNA from about 0.5 ug of total RNA, relying on a constant-region primer. Slightly modified ARM-PCR, run as three nested multiplex PCR rounds, produced the TCR beta libraries. With TRBV1-TRBV30 forward primers and a C-beta reverse primer, the first two PCR rounds were run for approximately 10 cycles each. TCRdb itself ran the multiplex PCR reads through MiXCR, one entry per CDR3 protein. In the table there are about 59,000 distinct CDR3 sequences, 55% to 75% of which are singletons.

V and J are TRBV12-5 and TRBJ1-5; possibly TRBD1 for D (5 bases). Specimen: liver tumor tissue from sampling region 2. Subset denoted: tumor region T2, inferior pole. The TCR comes from a middle-aged man with primary liver carcinoma and hepatitis B virus infection. The CDR3 spells CASGLVVGEDRPQHF. The DNA for the CDR3 is TGTGCTAGTGGTTTGGTAGTAGGGGAAGATCGGCCCCAGCATTTT.